This TCR beta chain came from a study of cytomegalovirus exposure and HLA in healthy donors. Study outcomes and limitations: Reported performance of the classifier showed diagnosis of cytomegalovirus status with high specificity and sensitivity. Later work found that TCR association rates differed between HLA loci; DRB1 had the most and HLA-C the fewest.

Healthy individuals who donated bone marrow served as the donors. With respect to this clone: Its cognate antigen is unknown.

Germline V gene data show CDR1 as KGHSH and CDR2 as LQKENI. There are 15 residues in the CDR3. V trimming: 5 bases; J trimming: 2 bases; junction bases outside the gene matches: 5. The PCR had 60 Vbeta and 13 Jbeta primers. Measured with immunoSEQ multiplex PCR; TCRdb has only the in-frame clones, and not every one. Of 180,000 or so clones in the sample, approximately 85% were seen once. This rearrangement joins TRBV18 to TRBJ2-7; 11 bases map to TRBD1. The TCR originated in a man younger than 35 in good health and CMV-seropositive. The sequenced sample was PBMCs. The CDR3 sequence: CASSSGQGATYEQYF. The CDR3 DNA follows: TGTGCCAGCTCATCAGGACAGGGGGCAACCTACGAGCAGTACTTC.